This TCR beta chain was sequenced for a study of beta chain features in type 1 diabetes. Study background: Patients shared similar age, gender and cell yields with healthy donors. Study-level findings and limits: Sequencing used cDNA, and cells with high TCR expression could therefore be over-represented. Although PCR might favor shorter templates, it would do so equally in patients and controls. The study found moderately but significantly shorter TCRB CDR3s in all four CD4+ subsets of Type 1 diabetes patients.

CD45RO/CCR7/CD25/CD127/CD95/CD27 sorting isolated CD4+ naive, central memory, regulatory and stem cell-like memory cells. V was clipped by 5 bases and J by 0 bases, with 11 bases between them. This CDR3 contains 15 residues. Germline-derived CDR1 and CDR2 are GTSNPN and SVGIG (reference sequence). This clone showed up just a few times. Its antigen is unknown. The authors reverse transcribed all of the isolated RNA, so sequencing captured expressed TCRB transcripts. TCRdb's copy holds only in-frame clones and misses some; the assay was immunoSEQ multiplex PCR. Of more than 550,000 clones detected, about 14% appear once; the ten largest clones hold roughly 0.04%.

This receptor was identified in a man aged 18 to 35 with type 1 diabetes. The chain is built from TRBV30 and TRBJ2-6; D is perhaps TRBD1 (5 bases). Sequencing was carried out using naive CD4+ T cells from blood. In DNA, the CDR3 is TGTGCCTGGTTCGACAGACTCTCTGGGGCCAACGTCCTGACTTTC. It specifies CAWFDRLSGANVLTF.